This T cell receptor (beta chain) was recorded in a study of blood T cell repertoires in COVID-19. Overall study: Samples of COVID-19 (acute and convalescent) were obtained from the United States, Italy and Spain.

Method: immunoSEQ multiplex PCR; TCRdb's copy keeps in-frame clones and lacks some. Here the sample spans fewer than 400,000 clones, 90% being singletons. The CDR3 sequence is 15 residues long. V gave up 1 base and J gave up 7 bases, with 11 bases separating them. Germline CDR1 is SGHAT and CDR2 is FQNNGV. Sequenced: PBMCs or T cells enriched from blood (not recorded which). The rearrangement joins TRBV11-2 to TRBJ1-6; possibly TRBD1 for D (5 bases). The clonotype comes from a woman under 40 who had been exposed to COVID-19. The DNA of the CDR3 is TGTGCCAGCAGCTTAGGGGACTTGGGGAATTCACCCCTCCACTTT. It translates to CASSLGDLGNSPLHF. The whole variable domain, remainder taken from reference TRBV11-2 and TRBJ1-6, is EAGVAQSPRYKIIEKRQSVAFWCNPISGHATLYWYQQILGQGPKLLIQFQNNGVVDDSQLPKDRFSAERLKGVDSTLKIQPAKLEDSAVYLCASSLGDLGNSPLHFGNGTRLTVT.